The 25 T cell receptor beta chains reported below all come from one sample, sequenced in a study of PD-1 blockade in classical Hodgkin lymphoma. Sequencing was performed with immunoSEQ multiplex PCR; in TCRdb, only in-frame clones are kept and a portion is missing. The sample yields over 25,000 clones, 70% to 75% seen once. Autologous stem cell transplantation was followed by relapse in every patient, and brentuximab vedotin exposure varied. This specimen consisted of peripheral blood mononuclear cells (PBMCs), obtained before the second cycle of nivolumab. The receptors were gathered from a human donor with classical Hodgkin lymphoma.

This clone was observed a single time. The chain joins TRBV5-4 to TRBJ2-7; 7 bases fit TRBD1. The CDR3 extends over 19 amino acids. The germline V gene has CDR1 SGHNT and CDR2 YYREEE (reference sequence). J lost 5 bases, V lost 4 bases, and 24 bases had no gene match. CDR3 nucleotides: TGTGCCAGCAGCGCAAACTTAACCAGGTTCATGACAGGGAGCAACGAGCAGTACTTC. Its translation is CASSANLTRFMTGSNEQYF.

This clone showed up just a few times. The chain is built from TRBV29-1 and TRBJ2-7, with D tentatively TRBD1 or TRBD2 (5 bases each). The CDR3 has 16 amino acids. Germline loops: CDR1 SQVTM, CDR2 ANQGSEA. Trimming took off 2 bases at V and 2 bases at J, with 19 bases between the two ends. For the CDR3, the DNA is TGCAGCGTTGAACTGGGACGGCAAGGGCTAACCTACGAGCAGTACTTC. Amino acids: CSVELGRQGLTYEQYF.

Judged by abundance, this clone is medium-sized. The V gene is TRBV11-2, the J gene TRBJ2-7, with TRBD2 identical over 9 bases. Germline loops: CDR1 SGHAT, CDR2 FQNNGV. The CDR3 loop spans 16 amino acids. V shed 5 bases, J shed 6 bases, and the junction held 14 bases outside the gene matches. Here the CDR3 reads CASSPYPQRGASEQYF. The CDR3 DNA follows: TGTGCCAGCAGCCCGTACCCCCAGCGGGGGGCGAGCGAGCAGTACTTC.

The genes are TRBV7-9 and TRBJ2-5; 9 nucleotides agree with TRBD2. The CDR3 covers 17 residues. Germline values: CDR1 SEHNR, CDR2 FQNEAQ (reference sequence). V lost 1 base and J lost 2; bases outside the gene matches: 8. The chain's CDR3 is CASSLDLLAGAQETQYF. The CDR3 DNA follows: TGTGCCAGCAGCTTAGACCTACTAGCGGGTGCGCAAGAGACCCAGTACTTC.

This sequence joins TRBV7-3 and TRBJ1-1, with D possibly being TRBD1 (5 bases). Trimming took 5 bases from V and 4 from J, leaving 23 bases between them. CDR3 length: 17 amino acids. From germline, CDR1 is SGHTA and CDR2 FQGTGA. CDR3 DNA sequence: TGTGCCAGCAGCGACCTAGGGGACTTTCGTCGGGGCACTGAAGCTTTCTTT. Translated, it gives CASSDLGDFRRGTEAFF. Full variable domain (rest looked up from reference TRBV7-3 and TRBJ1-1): GAGVSQTPSNKVTEKGKYVELRCDPISGHTALYWYRQSLGQGPEFLIYFQGTGAADDSGLPNDRFFAVRPEGSVSTLKIQRTERGDSAVYLCASSDLGDFRRGTEAFFGQGTRLTVV.

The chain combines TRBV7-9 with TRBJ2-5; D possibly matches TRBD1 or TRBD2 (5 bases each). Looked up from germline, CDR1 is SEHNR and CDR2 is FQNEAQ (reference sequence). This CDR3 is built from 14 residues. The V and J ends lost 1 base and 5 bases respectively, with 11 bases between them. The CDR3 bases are TGTGCCAGCAGCTTAGGAGGGGTGAGGGAGACCCAGTACTTC. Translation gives CASSLGGVRETQYF.

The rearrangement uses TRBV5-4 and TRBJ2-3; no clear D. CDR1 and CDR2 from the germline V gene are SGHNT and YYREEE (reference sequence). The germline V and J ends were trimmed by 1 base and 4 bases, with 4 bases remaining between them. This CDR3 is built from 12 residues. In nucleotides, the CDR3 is TGTGCCAGCAGCTTGAATCCAGATACGCAGTATTTT. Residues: CASSLNPDTQYF.

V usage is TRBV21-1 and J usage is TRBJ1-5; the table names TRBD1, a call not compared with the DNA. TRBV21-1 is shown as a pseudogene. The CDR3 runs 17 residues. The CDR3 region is CASSKARGQISNQPQHF. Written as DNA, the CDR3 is TGTGCCAGCAGCAAAGCCCGAGGACAGATTAGCAATCAGCCCCAGCATTTT.

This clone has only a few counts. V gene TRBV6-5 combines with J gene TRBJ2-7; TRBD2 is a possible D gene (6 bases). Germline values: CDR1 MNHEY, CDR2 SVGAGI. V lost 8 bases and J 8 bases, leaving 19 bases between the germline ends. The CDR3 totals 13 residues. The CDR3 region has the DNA TGTGCCAGCGGGGATTGGGGAGGAGATAAGCAGTACTTC. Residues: CASGDWGGDKQYF.

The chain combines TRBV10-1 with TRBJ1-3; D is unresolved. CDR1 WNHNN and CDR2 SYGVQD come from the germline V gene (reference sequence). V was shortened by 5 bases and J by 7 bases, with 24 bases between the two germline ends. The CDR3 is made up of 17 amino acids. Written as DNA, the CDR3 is TGCGCCAGCAGTCGAAAAAACTCAATACTCTGGAGTAACACCATATATTTT. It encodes CASSRKNSILWSNTIYF.

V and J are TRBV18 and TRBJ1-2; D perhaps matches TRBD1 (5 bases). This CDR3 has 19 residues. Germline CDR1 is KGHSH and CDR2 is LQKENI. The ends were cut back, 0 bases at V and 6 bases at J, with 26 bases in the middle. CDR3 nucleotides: TGTGCCAGCTCACCACCGGTCTCTGAGCACAGGCCGTTTGAGGATGGCTACACCTTC. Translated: CASSPPVSEHRPFEDGYTF.

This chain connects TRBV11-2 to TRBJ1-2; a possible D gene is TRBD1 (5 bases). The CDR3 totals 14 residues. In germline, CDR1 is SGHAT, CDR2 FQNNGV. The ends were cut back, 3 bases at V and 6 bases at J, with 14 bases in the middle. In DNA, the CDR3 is TGTGCCAGCAGCTTGGGGCAGGGATGGGATGGCTACACCTTC. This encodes CASSLGQGWDGYTF. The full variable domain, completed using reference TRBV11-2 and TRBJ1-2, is EAGVAQSPRYKIIEKRQSVAFWCNPISGHATLYWYQQILGQGPKLLIQFQNNGVVDDSQLPKDRFSAERLKGVDSTLKIQPAKLEDSAVYLCASSLGQGWDGYTFGSGTRLTVV.

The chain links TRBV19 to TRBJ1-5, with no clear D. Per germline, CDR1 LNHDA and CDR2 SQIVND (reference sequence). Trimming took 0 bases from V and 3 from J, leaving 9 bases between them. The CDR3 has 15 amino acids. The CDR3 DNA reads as TGTGCCAGTAGTATAGATCGAGCCTTCAATCAGCCCCAGCATTTT. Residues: CASSIDRAFNQPQHF.

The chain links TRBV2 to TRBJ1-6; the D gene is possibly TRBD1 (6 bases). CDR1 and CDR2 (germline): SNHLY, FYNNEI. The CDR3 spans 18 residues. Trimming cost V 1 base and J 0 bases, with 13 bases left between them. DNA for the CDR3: TGTGCCAGCAGTGAAGGGGGGCAGACCAGCTCCTATAATTCACCCCTCCACTTT. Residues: CASSEGGQTSSYNSPLHF.

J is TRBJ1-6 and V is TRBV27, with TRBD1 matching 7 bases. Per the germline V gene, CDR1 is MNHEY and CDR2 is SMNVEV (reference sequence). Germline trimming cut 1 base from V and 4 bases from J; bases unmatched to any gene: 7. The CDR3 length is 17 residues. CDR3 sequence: CASSLYPRDSYNSPLHF. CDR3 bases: TGTGCCAGCAGTTTATACCCTCGGGACAGTTATAATTCACCCCTCCACTTT.

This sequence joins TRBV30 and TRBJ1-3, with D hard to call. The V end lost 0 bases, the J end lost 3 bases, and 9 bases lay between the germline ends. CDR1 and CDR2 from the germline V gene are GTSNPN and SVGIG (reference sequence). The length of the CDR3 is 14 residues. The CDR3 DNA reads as TGTGCCTGGAGTGTACTAAGCGGTGGAAACACCATATATTTT. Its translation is CAWSVLSGGNTIYF. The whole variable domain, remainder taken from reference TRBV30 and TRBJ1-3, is SQTIHQWPATLVQPVGSPLSLECTVEGTSNPNLYWYRQAAGRGLQLLFYSVGIGQISSEVPQNLSASRPQDRQFILSSKKLLLSDSGFYLCAWSVLSGGNTIYFGEGSWLTVV.

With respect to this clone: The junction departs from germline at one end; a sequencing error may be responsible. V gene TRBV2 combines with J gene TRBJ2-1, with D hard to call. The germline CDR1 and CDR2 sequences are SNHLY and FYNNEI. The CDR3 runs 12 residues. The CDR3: CASSLVGEIWIF. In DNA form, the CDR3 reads TGTGCCAGCAGTCTCGTTGGAGAGATTTGGATCTTC.

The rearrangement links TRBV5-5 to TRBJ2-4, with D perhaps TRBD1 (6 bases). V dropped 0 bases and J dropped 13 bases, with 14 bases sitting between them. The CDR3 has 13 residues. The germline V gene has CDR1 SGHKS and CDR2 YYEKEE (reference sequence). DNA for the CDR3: TGTGCCAGCAGCTTGGAACCTCAGGGGTCGCAGTACTTC. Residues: CASSLEPQGSQYF.

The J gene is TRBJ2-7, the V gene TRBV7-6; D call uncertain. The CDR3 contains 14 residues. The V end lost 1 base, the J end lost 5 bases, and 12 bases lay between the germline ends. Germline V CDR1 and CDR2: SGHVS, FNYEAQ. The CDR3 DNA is TGTGCCAGCAGCTTAGTAGGACCGCTCGACGAGCAGTACTTC. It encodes CASSLVGPLDEQYF.

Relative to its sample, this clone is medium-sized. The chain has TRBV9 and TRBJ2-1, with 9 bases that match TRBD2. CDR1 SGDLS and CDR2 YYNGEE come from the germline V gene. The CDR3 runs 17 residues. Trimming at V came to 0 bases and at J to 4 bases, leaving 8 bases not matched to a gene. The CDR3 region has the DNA TGTGCCAGCAGCGTAGGGGGTAGCGGGGGTGCTTACAATGAGCAGTTCTTC. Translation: CASSVGGSGGAYNEQFF.

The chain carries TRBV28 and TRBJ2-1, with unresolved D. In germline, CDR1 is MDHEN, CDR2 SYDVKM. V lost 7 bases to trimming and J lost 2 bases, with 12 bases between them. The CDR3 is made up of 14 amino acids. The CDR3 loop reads CASTPSETYNEQFF. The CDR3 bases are TGTGCCAGCACCCCTTCTGAGACCTACAATGAGCAGTTCTTC.

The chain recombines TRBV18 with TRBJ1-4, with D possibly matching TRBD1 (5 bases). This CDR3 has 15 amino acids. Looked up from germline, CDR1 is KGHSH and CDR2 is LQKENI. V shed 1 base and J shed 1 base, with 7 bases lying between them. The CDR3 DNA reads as TGTGCCAGCTCACCACAGGGGTTAACTAATGAAAAACTGTTTTTT. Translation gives CASSPQGLTNEKLFF.

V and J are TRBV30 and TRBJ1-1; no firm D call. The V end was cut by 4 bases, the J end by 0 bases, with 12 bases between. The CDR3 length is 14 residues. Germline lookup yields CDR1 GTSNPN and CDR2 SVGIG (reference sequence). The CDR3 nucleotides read TGTGCCTGGAAATCCGGGCGGATGAACACTGAAGCTTTCTTT. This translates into CAWKSGRMNTEAFF.

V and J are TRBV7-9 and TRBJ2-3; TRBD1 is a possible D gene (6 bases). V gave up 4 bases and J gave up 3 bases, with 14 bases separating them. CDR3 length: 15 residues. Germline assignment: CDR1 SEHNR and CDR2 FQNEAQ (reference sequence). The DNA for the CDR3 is TGTGCCAGCAGCTCAGACAGGTTCCAGACAGATACGCAGTATTTT. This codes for CASSSDRFQTDTQYF.

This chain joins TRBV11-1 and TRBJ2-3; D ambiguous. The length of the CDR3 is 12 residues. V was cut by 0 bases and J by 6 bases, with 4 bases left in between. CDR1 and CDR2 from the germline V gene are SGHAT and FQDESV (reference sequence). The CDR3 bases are TGTGCCAGCAGCTTAGCTTTCGATACGCAGTATTTT. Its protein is CASSLAFDTQYF.